Sequencing of this T cell receptor (beta chain) was carried out in a study of shared clonotypes between healthy human individuals. Across the study: Ranging from 18 to 49 in age, donors were two women and a few men.

Worth noting for this clone: At one of its ends the junction is not consistent with the germline gene, which may arise from a read error.

TCRdb's table, derived via immunoSEQ multiplex PCR, lists solely in-frame clones and lacks some. The top ten hold 10% to 15% of the sample, which has 450,000 to 550,000 clones, 60% to 85% seen once. The TCR originated in a woman aged 40-49 years in good health. Some clones in this sample may be carry-over from other donors' samples. The source material was PBMCs.

The CDR3 region has the DNA TGTGCTAGCAGCTTAGCGGGGACTAGCCTCGCCGGGGAGCTGTTTTTT. It is translated as CASSLAGTSLAGELFF. This chain links TRBV7-7 with TRBJ2-2; 9 bases match TRBD2. Germline-derived CDR1 and CDR2 are SSHAT and FNYEAQ (reference sequence). The length of the CDR3 is 16 residues. The full variable domain, completed using reference TRBV7-7 and TRBJ2-2, is GAGVSQSPRYKVTKRGQDVTLRCDPISSHATLYWYQQALGQGPEFLTYFNYEAQPDKSGLPSDRFSAERPEGSISTLTIQRTEQRDSAMYRCASSLAGTSLAGELFFGEGSRLTVL.